Listed below are T cell receptor beta chains from one sample, sequenced in a study of cytomegalovirus exposure and HLA in healthy donors. The assay was immunoSEQ multiplex PCR, and TCRdb's table has in-frame clones only and misses some. Here the sample spans approximately 110,000 clones, roughly 69% being singletons. Input material: PBMCs. The source is a woman aged 35 to 49 in good health and CMV-seropositive. CDR3s include the opening cysteine and the closing phenylalanine or tryptophan. The D gene is left open where the match is weak. Expanded clones are given a class, and other clones once, few, many or no size at all.

>TRBJ1-5|NA|NA|TRBV7-9
CASSGRIDSNQPQHF
TGTGCCAGCAGCGGGAGGATCGATAGCAATCAGCCCCAGCATTTT
>TRBJ1-6|NA|NA|TRBV4-1
CASSQELVVSSYNSPLHF
TGCGCCAGCAGCCAAGAATTGGTGGTGAGCTCCTATAATTCACCCCTCCACTTT
>TRBJ2-1|NA|TRBD2|TRBV6-1
CASSERSGGRNEQFF
TGTGCCAGCAGTGAGAGGTCGGGGGGGCGGAATGAGCAGTTCTTC
>TRBJ2-7|NA|NA|TRBV5-6
CASSTTRRSSYEQYF
TGTGCCAGCAGTACTACTCGTAGGAGCTCCTACGAGCAGTACTTC
>TRBJ2-3|NA|TRBD2|TRBV29-1
CSVSGLEYTDTQYF
TGCAGCGTTTCGGGACTAGAATACACAGATACGCAGTATTTT
>TRBJ2-5|NA|NA|TRBV5-4
CASSSGNRGQETQYF
TGTGCCAGCAGCTCGGGGAACAGAGGCCAAGAGACCCAGTACTTC
>TRBJ1-6|NA|NA|TRBV2
CASMEDSQNSPLHF
TGTGCCAGCATGGAAGACAGCCAGAATTCACCCCTCCACTTT
>TRBJ1-1|NA|TRBD1|TRBV5-1
CASSLDTGGGNTEAFF
TGCGCCAGCAGCTTGGATACAGGGGGAGGGAACACTGAAGCTTTCTTT
>TRBJ1-1|many|TRBD1|TRBV7-3
CASSPQGMGTEAFF
TGTGCCAGCAGCCCACAGGGGATGGGTACTGAAGCTTTCTTT
>TRBJ2-5|NA|NA|TRBV7-3
CASSPMAGETQYF
TGTGCCAGCAGCCCAATGGCGGGGGAGACCCAGTACTTC
>TRBJ1-2|NA|NA|TRBV19
CASSLHRDYGYTF
TGTGCCAGTAGTCTCCACCGGGACTATGGCTACACCTTC
>TRBJ2-7|NA|TRBD1|TRBV5-4
CASTRDRVTEQYF
TGTGCCAGCACCCGGGACAGGGTGACCGAGCAGTACTTC
>TRBJ1-1|NA|NA|TRBV25-1
CASTAGRAGLIFGTEAFF
TGTGCCAGCACCGCGGGTCGGGCCGGATTGATCTTCGGCACTGAAGCTTTCTTT
>TRBJ1-1|few|NA|TRBV9
CASSVGVGDIAEAFF
TGTGCCAGCAGCGTAGGGGTAGGGGATATCGCTGAAGCTTTCTTT
>TRBJ2-2|NA|NA|TRBV5-1
CASSLVFTGELFF
TGCGCCAGCAGCTTGGTATTCACCGGGGAGCTGTTTTTT
>TRBJ1-1|NA|NA|TRBV4-3
CASSQDTSWRTEAFF
TGCGCCAGCAGCCAAGATACCTCCTGGAGGACTGAAGCTTTCTTT
>TRBJ1-6|few|TRBD1|TRBV15
CATSSNRGGSSYNSPLHF
TGTGCCACCAGCAGTAACAGGGGGGGGTCCTCCTATAATTCACCCCTCCACTTT
>TRBJ2-7|few|NA|TRBV18
CASSPGRQVYEQYF
TGTGCCAGCTCACCTGGAAGACAGGTCTACGAGCAGTACTTC
>TRBJ2-7|NA|NA|TRBV5-1
CASSLQGIDEQYF
TGCGCCAGCAGCTTACAGGGTATCGACGAGCAGTACTTC
>TRBJ1-1|NA|NA|TRBV7-3
CASSSSGGGTEAFF
TGTGCCAGCAGCTCCTCTGGGGGCGGTACTGAAGCTTTCTTT
>TRBJ2-5|NA|NA|TRBV18
CASSPSGQETQYF
TGTGCCAGCTCACCTAGCGGCCAAGAGACCCAGTACTTC